This is a list of T cell receptor beta chains from one sample in a study of T cells in Graves' hyperthyroidism and ophthalmopathy. A single record per CDR3 protein comes from TCRdb applying MiXCR to the multiplex PCR reads. Of about 610,000 distinct CDR3 sequences in the sample, approximately 14% are singletons; the top ten hold roughly 4.3%. Sequences were obtained from blood. These receptors were obtained from a woman aged 40 to 50 with Graves' ophthalmopathy. Each CDR3 is given with its conserved first and last residue. Each record gives: D gene, clone size, J gene, V gene, CDR3 DNA, CDR3 protein. D genes are given only for firm matches. Clone size is given for some rows only: seen once, a few or many times, or a class if the clone is expanded.

TRBD1 | many | TRBJ2-5 | TRBV6-5 | TGTGCCAGCAGTTACAGAGACAGGGACCCCGAGCACTTC | CASSYRDRDPEHF
TRBD1 | many | TRBJ1-1 | TRBV28 | TGTGCCAGCAGCCCACCGACAGGGAGCCGGATGAACACTGAAGCTTTCTTT | CASSPPTGSRMNTEAFF
NA | few | TRBJ1-2 | TRBV6-1 | TGTGCCAGCGGAGCAGGGGCGTATGGCTACACCTTC | CASGAGAYGYTF
TRBD1 | once | TRBJ1-6 | TRBV6-5 | TGTGCCAGCAGTTACGGGACAGGGACGTCCAATTCACCCCTCCACTTT | CASSYGTGTSNSPLHF
NA | NA | TRBJ2-2 | TRBV20-1 | TGCAGTGCTACATTTCTGGGGGACACCGGGGAGCTGTTTTTT | CSATFLGDTGELFF
TRBD1 | NA | TRBJ2-6 | TRBV5-6 | TGTGCCAGCAGCTTGGGGACAGGGAGTTCTGGGGCCAACGTCCTGACTTTC | CASSLGTGSSGANVLTF
TRBD2 | NA | TRBJ2-7 | TRBV28 | TGTGCCAGCAGCCCCCCGGCGTGGGGGGGGATCCCCGAGCAGTACTTC | CASSPPAWGGIPEQYF
NA | few | TRBJ2-4 | TRBV30 | TGTGCCTGGAGTGTCGGGGGCGGGAGAGGAAAAAACATTCAGTACTTC | CAWSVGGGRGKNIQYF
NA | NA | TRBJ2-7 | TRBV20-1 | TGCAGTGCCCAGAGATCCCCAGGGGCGAGCTCCTACGAGCAGTACTTC | CSAQRSPGASSYEQYF
TRBD1 | few | TRBJ1-1 | TRBV3-1 | TGTGCCAGCAGCCAGGCGGACAGGGGGTGGGTTGACACTGAAGCTTTCTTT | CASSQADRGWVDTEAFF